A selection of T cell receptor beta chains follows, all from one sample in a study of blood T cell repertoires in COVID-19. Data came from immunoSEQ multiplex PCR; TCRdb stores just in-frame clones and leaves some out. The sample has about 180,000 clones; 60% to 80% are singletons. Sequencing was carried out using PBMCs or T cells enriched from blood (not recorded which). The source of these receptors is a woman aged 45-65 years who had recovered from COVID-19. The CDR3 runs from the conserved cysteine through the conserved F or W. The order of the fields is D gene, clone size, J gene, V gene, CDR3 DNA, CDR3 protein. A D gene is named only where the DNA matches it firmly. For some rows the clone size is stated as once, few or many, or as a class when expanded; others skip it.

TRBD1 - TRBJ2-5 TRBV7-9 TGTGCCAGCAGCCGAGGACAGGGGGCCCTGTACCAAGAGACCCAGTACTTC CASSRGQGALYQETQYF
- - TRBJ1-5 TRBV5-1 TGCGCCAGCAGCTTGGTTGGGGCTAGCAATCAGCCCCAGCATTTT CASSLVGASNQPQHF
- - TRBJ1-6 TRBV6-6 TGTGCCAGCACCCCTTCCTCGGGAAGCCATTCACCCCTCCACTTT CASTPSSGSHSPLHF
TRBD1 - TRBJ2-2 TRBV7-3 TGTGCCAGCAGCTCACAGGGGGAAGGCGGGGAGCTGTTTTTT CASSSQGEGGELFF
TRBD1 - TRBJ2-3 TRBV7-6 TGTGCCAGCAGCTGGGGACAGACCGATTCCACAGATACGCAGTATTTT CASSWGQTDSTDTQYF
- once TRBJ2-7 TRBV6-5 TGTGCCAGCAGTTACCAGCCGACAGCCACCTACGAGCAGTACTTC CASSYQPTATYEQYF
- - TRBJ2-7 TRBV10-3 TGTGCCATCAGGGACAGTAACTACGAGCAGTACTTC CAIRDSNYEQYF
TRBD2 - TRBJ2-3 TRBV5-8 TGTGCCAGCAGCCTGGGACTAGCGGTCACAGATACGCAGTATTTT CASSLGLAVTDTQYF
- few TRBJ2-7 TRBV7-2 TGTGCCAGCAGCCCCGGAGTTGTCAGAACCTACGAGCAGTACTTC CASSPGVVRTYEQYF
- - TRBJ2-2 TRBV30 TGTGCCTGGAGGGCGGGACTCCTGAACACCGGGGAGCTGTTTTTT CAWRAGLLNTGELFF
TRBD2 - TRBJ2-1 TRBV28 TGTGCCAGCAGTTTGCCTACAGGGATGGTAGCGGGAGTACAATACAATGAGCAGTTCTTC CASSLPTGMVAGVQYNEQFF
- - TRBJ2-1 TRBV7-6 TGTGCCAGCAGCTTAGTTGAGACAATCTCCTACAATGAGCAGTTCTTC CASSLVETISYNEQFF
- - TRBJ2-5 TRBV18 TGTGCCAGCTCACCACGCCTGATTGCGGAGACCCAGTACTTC CASSPRLIAETQYF
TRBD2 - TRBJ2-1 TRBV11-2 TGTGCCAGCAGCTTAGGGCTAGCGGGAGAGGTTGAGCAGTTCTTC CASSLGLAGEVEQFF
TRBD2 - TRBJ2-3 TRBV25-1 TGTGCCAGCAGCAGACTAGCGGTCCTCACAGATACGCAGTATTTT CASSRLAVLTDTQYF
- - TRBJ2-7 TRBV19 TGTGCCAGTAGTACTGGGACATCTTCCTACGAGCAGTACTTC CASSTGTSSYEQYF
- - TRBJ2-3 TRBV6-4 TGTGCCAGCAGGCGTGAAACCCGCACAGATACGCAGTATTTT CASRRETRTDTQYF
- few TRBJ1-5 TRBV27 TGTGCCAGCAGTTTTGGGCATAGCAATCAGCCCCAGCATTTT CASSFGHSNQPQHF
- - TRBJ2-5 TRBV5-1 TGCGCCAGCAGGATGACGAGCATAGGGAGGACCCAGTACTTC CASRMTSIGRTQYF
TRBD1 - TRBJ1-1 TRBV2 TGTGCCAGCAGTGGACAGGGCAGGAACACTGAAGCTTTCTTT CASSGQGRNTEAFF
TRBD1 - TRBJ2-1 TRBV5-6 TGTGCCAGCAGCTCGGCCGGACAGGGGCGAACCTTAAACAATGAGCAGTTCTTC CASSSAGQGRTLNNEQFF
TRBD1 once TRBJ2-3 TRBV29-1 TGCAGCGTTGGTGGGACAGCTAGCACAGATACGCAGTATTTT CSVGGTASTDTQYF
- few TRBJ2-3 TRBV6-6 TGTGCCAGCAGTCCCCTCGAGAGGGCCGGAGATACGCAGTATTTT CASSPLERAGDTQYF
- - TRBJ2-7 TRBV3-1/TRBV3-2 TGTGCCAGCAGCCAAGATCGGGGGTCTTGGGGTTACGAGCAGTACTTC CASSQDRGSWGYEQYF
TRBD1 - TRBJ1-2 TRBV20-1 TGCAGTGCTAGTCCCGGGACAGGGTTTGGCTACACCTTC CSASPGTGFGYTF
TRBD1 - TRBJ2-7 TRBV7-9 TGTGCCACCAAGAGGGGGCAAGACTACGAGCAGTACTTC CATKRGQDYEQYF
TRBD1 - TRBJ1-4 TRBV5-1 TGCGCCAGCAGCTTCCAGGGGGCAGAGGAAAAACTGTTTTTT CASSFQGAEEKLFF
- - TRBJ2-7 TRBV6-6 TGTGCCAGCACCCCGGCGGGGCCAGCCTACGAGCAGTACTTC CASTPAGPAYEQYF
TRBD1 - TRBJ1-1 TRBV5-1 TGCGCCAGCAGCTCCACAGGGGGCCAAGCTGAAGCTTTCTTT CASSSTGGQAEAFF
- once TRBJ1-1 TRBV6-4 TGTGCCGTGGGTACAACAAGCGGGGGAGCTTTCTTT CAVGTTSGGAFF
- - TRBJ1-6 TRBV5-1 TGCGCCAGCAGCTTGGCCCCCGCCATTCTAAGCTCCTATAATTCACCCCTCCACTTT CASSLAPAILSSYNSPLHF
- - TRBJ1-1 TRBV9 TGTGCCAGCAGCGTAGAACAGATGAACACTGAAGCTTTCTTT CASSVEQMNTEAFF
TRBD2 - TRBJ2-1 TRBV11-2 TGTGCCAGCAGCGCCTGGGGACTAGAGACCGACAATGAGCAGTTCTTC CASSAWGLETDNEQFF
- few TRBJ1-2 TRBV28 TGTGCCTCCAAGCGGACAGATTATGGCTACACCTTC CASKRTDYGYTF
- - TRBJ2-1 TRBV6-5 TGTGCCAGCAGTCAAACGGGGGTGGGCGAGCAGTTCTTC CASSQTGVGEQFF
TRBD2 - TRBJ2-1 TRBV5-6 TGTGCCAGCAGCTTGACGGGACTAGCGGGAGGCAATGAGCAGTTCTTC CASSLTGLAGGNEQFF
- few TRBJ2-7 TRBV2 TGTGCCAGCACCCCCGGCTACGAGCAGTACTTC CASTPGYEQYF
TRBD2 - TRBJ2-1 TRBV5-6 TGTGCCAGCAGCCCGGGACTAGCAGGGGATGAGCAGTTCTTC CASSPGLAGDEQFF
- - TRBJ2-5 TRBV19 TGTGCCAGTAGTATAGTGAGCGGTAAAGGTAGCGAGACCCAGTACTTC CASSIVSGKGSETQYF
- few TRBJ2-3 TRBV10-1 TGCGCCAGCAGTGAGTCAGGAGCCACTGGCACAGATACGCAGTATTTT CASSESGATGTDTQYF
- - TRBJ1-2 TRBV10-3 TGTGCCATCAGTGAGACAGCTAACTATGGCTACACCTTC CAISETANYGYTF
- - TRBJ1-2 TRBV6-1 TGTGCCAGCAGTGAATTGGCGGTTCATGGCTACACCTTC CASSELAVHGYTF
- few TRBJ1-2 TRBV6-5 TGTGCCAGCAGTCGGACAGCGAGAACTAACTATGGCTACACCTTC CASSRTARTNYGYTF
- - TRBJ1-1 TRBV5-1 TGCGCCAGCAGCCCCGGACATGGGGGCACCAACACTGAAGCTTTCTTT CASSPGHGGTNTEAFF
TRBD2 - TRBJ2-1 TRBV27 TGTGCCAGCAGTCAACTAGCGGGGGCCTACAATGAGCAGTTCTTC CASSQLAGAYNEQFF
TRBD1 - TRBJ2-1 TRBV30 TGTGCCTGGGGGACAGGCATGAGCAATGAGCAGTTCTTC CAWGTGMSNEQFF
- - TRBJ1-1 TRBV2 TGTGCCATCATGGACAGTTACACTGAAGCTTTCTTT CAIMDSYTEAFF
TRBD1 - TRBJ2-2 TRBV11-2 TGTGCCAGCAGCTTAGGACCGGGACAGGGAGCGGGGGAGCTGTTTTTT CASSLGPGQGAGELFF
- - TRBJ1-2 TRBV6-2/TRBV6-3 TGTGCCAGCAGTTACGCAGTGACTAACTATGGCTACACCTTC CASSYAVTNYGYTF
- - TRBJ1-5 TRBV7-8 TGTGCCAGCAGCTTAAAGCCAAGGCAGGGCAATCAGCCCCAGCATTTT CASSLKPRQGNQPQHF
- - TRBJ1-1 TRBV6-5 TGTGCCAGCAGTTACTCGGCCAGGGTGGCCACTGAAGCTTTCTTT CASSYSARVATEAFF